Described below is a single TCR beta chain sequence and its context. This entry is derived from a study of blood T cell repertoires in COVID-19. Original handling: Amplification of reference gene primers provided the estimated nucleated cell counts. Only in-frame clones appear in the TCRdb table, and some are missing; sequencing was by immunoSEQ multiplex PCR. For V, J and clone size, that table is used; D and trimming come from the DNA. This sample yields 150,000 to 200,000 clones, of which around three quarters are seen a single time; roughly a sixth belongs to the top ten. This CDR3 has 16 amino acids. The germline V gene encodes CDR1 MDHEN and CDR2 SYDVKM. Trimming left V 1 base short and J 8 bases short, with 17 bases between.

Material for sequencing was PBMCs or T cells enriched from blood (not recorded which). The chain carries TRBV28 and TRBJ1-4; D remains unclear. The TCR sequence derives from a woman between 50 and 59 years old with acute COVID-19. CDR3 DNA: TGTGCCAGCAGTTTATCTAGCGGCACCCACGGGGAAAAACTGTTTTTT. The encoded protein is CASSLSSGTHGEKLFF. The full variable domain, in which reference TRBV28 and TRBJ1-4 provide the parts outside the CDR3, is DVKVTQSSRYLVKRTGEKVFLECVQDMDHENMFWYRQDPGLGLRLIYFSYDVKMKEKGDIPEGYSVSREKKERFSLILESASTNQTSMYLCASSLSSGTHGEKLFFGSGTQLSVL.